This entry is about one TCR beta chain. The sample belongs to a study of blood T cell repertoires in COVID-19. Turning to the study itself: The origin of the acute and convalescent COVID-19 samples was the United States, Italy and Spain. T cells, B-cell-depleted T cells, or PBMCs supplied cDNA or gDNA.

The authors' processing: By means of reference gene primer amplification, nucleated cell counts were estimated. TCRdb keeps only in-frame clones here, not all; method: immunoSEQ multiplex PCR. V and J calls and clone size are given by that table; D and trimming were obtained from the DNA. The sample consists of a few hundred thousand clones, just under 85% of them appearing once. Looked up from germline, CDR1 is LGHDT and CDR2 is YNNKEL (reference sequence). Deletions cut 4 bases from V and 1 base from J, with 11 bases between. CDR3 size: 14 residues. The clonotype was recovered from a woman aged 45-59 years with active or convalescent COVID-19. This sequence joins TRBV3-1 (or the pseudogene TRBV3-2) and TRBJ2-7, with D maybe TRBD1 (6 bases). Sample: peripheral blood. CDR3 sequence (DNA): TGTGCCAGCAGCCCGAGTACAGGGTCCTACGAGCAGTACTTC. Its translation: CASSPSTGSYEQYF.